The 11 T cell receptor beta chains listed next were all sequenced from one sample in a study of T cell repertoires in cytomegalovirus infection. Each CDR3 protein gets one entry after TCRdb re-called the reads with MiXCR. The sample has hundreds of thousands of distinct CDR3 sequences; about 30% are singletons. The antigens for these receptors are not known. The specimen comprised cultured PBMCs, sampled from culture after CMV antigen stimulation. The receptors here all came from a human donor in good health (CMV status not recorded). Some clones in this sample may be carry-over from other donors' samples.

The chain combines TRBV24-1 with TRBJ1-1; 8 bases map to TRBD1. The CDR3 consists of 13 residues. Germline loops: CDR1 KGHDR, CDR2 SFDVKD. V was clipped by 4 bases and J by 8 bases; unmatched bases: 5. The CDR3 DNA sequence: TGTGCCACCAGTGACCCCGACAGGGGAGAAGCTTTCTTT. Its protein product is CATSDPDRGEAFF.

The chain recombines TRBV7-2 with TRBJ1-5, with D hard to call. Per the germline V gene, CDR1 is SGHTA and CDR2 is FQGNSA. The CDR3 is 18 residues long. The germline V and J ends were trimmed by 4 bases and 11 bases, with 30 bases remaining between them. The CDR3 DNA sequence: TGTGCCAGCAGCTCCTCCCCGCAAGGGCCCCTTGGATGGGGAGCCCAGCATTTT. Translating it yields CASSSSPQGPLGWGAQHF.

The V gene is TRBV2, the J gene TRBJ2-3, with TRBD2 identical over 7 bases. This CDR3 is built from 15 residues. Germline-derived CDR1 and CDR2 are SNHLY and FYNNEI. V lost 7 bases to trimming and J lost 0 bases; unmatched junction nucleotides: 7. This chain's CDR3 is CASMPGGSSTDTQYF. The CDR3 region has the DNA TGTGCCAGCATGCCGGGCGGGAGCAGCACAGATACGCAGTATTTT.

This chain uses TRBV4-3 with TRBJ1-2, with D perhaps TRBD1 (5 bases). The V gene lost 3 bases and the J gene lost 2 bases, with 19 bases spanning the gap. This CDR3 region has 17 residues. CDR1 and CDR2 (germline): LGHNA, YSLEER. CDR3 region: CASSHRGGGGTNYGYTF. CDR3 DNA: TGCGCCAGCAGCCACCGCGGGGGGGGAGGAACCAACTATGGCTACACCTTC.

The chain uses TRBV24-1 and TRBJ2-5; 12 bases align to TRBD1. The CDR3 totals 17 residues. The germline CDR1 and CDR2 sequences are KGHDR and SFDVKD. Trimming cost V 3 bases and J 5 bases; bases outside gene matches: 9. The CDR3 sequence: CATSDPPGQGARETQYF. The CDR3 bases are TGTGCCACCAGTGATCCGCCGGGACAGGGGGCTCGGGAGACCCAGTACTTC.

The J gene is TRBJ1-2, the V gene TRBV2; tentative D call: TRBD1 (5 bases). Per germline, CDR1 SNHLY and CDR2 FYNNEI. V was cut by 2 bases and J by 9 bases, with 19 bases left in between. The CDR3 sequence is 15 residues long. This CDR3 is CASSESNDRVGSYTF. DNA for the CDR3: TGTGCCAGCAGTGAATCAAACGACAGAGTCGGGAGCTACACCTTC.

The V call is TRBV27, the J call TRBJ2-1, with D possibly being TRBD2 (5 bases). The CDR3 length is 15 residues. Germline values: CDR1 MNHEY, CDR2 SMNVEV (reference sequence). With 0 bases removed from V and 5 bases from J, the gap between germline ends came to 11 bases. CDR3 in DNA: TGTGCCAGCAGTTTATCTCATGTCGGGGACAATGAGCAGTTCTTC. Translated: CASSLSHVGDNEQFF.

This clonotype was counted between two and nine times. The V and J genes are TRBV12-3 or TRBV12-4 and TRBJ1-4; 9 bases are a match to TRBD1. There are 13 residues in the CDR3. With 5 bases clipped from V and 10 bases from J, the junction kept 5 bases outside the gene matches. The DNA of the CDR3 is TGTGCCAGCAGTGACAGGGGGATAGGAAAACTGTTTTTT. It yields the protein CASSDRGIGKLFF.

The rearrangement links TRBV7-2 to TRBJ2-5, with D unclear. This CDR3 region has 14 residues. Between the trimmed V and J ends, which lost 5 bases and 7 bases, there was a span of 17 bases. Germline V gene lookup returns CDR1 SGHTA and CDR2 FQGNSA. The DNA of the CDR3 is TGTGCCAGCAGCCCCCAACGTGGTGTGGTGACCCAGTACTTC. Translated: CASSPQRGVVTQYF.

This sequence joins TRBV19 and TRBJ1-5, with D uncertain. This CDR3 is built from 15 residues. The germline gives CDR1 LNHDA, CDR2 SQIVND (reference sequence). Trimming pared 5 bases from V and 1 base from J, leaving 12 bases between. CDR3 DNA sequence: TGTGCCAGTAGTCCCTCGATAGGAAGCAATCAGCCCCAGCATTTT. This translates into CASSPSIGSNQPQHF. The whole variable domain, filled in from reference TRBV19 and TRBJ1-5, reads DGGITQSPKYLFRKEGQNVTLSCEQNLNHDAMYWYRQDPGQGLRLIYYSQIVNDFQKGDIAEGYSVSREKKESFPLTVTSAQKNPTAFYLCASSPSIGSNQPQHFGDGTRLSIL.

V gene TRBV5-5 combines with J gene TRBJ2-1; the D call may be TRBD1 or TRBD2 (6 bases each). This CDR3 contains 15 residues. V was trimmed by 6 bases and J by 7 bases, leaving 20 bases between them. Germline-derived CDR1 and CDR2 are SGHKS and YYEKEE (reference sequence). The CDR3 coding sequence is TGTGCCAGCACCGCTGGGGCAGGGGAGGAGAATGAGCAGTTCTTC. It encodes CASTAGAGEENEQFF.